The 10 T cell receptor beta chains below were found in one sample sequenced in a study of blood T cell repertoires in COVID-19. TCRdb keeps only in-frame clones here, not all; method: immunoSEQ multiplex PCR. This table holds some 48,000 clones, more than 75% found once. The material sequenced was peripheral blood. These receptors were collected from a woman aged 80 or over with COVID-19, enrolled during active disease.

In DNA, the CDR3 is TGTGCCAGCAGTGGACAGGGGGCCTATGGCTACACCTTC. It codes for CASSGQGAYGYTF. The J gene is TRBJ1-2, the V gene TRBV27; TRBD1 aligns across 11 bases. V dropped 5 bases and J dropped 4; count of bases not matched to a gene: 0. Germline V gene lookup returns CDR1 MNHEY and CDR2 SMNVEV (reference sequence). The CDR3 consists of 13 residues.

This chain links TRBV18 with TRBJ2-3; 8 bases align to TRBD2. The trim removed 3 bases at V and 0 bases at J, leaving 8 bases unmatched. CDR1 is KGHSH and CDR2 is LQKENI in the germline V gene. This CDR3 contains 17 residues. CDR3 loop: CASSPKSGGPSTDTQYF. The DNA for the CDR3 is TGTGCCAGCTCACCTAAGAGCGGGGGCCCTAGCACAGATACGCAGTATTTT.

The genes are TRBV2 and TRBJ2-3; D is uncertain. This CDR3 has 11 residues. Between the trimmed V and J ends, which lost 4 bases and 4 bases, there was a span of 3 bases. Germline lookup yields CDR1 SNHLY and CDR2 FYNNEI. This CDR3 reads CASSVSDTQYF. The CDR3, as DNA: TGTGCCAGCAGTGTATCAGATACGCAGTATTTT.

This chain joins TRBV2 and TRBJ1-2, with TRBD1 as a possible D gene (5 bases). Germline assignment: CDR1 SNHLY and CDR2 FYNNEI. This CDR3 has 12 residues. V was trimmed by 4 bases and J by 2 bases, leaving 5 bases between them. CDR3 amino acids: CASSGQNYGYTF. The CDR3 nucleotides are TGTGCCAGCAGTGGACAGAACTATGGCTACACCTTC.

The rearrangement links TRBV27 to TRBJ2-2; 10 positions match TRBD1. The trim removed 8 bases at V and 4 bases at J, leaving 13 bases unmatched. This CDR3 region has 17 residues. Germline-derived CDR1 and CDR2 are MNHEY and SMNVEV (reference sequence). DNA of the CDR3: TGTGCCAGCTCCGACAGGGGGCGTGTATTGGTCACCGGGGAGCTGTTTTTT. It yields the protein CASSDRGRVLVTGELFF.

The chain links TRBV10-1 to TRBJ2-1; a possible D gene is TRBD2 (6 bases). The germline V gene encodes CDR1 WNHNN and CDR2 SYGVQD (reference sequence). CDR3 length: 15 amino acids. V dropped 6 bases and J dropped 0 bases, with 12 bases sitting between them. The CDR3 here is CASSAGGNSYNEQFF. In DNA form, the CDR3 reads TGCGCCAGCAGCGCCGGGGGTAACTCCTACAATGAGCAGTTCTTC.

The genes are TRBV5-1 and TRBJ2-6; TRBD1 matches at 8 bases. Germline assignment: CDR1 SGHRS and CDR2 YFSETQ. With 4 bases clipped from V and 1 base from J, the junction kept 7 bases outside the gene matches. The length of the CDR3 is 17 residues. The CDR3 DNA follows: TGCGCCAGCAGCCCAGGGGACAGGACTTCTGGGGCCAACGTCCTGACTTTC. This sequence encodes CASSPGDRTSGANVLTF.

This rearrangement joins TRBV3-1 (or the pseudogene TRBV3-2) to TRBJ2-7; 9 nucleotides align to TRBD2. CDR1 is LGHDT, CDR2 YNNKEL, per germline (reference sequence). The V gene end was trimmed by 1 base and the J gene end by 0 bases; junction bases not matched to a gene: 4. This CDR3 is 16 amino acids long. The CDR3 bases are TGTGCCAGCAGCCAAGGGCCTAGCGGGGTCTCCTACGAGCAGTACTTC. Its translation: CASSQGPSGVSYEQYF.

CDR3 nucleotides: TGTGCCAGCAGCGACGGGGTAGTCACTGAAGCTTTCTTT. It yields the protein CASSDGVVTEAFF. The rearrangement uses TRBV4-2 and TRBJ1-1; D not certain. V lost 5 bases and J lost 4, with 11 bases in between. The germline V gene encodes CDR1 LGHNA and CDR2 YNFKEQ. The CDR3 is 13 amino acids.

The rearrangement uses TRBV24-1 and TRBJ2-2; unclear D gene. Between the trimmed V and J ends, which lost 1 base and 5 bases, there was a span of 7 bases. The CDR3 totals 14 residues. The germline V gene has CDR1 KGHDR and CDR2 SFDVKD. The CDR3 nucleotides read TGTGCCACCAGTGATTTTGTACGGACCGGGGAGCTGTTTTTT. Residues: CATSDFVRTGELFF.